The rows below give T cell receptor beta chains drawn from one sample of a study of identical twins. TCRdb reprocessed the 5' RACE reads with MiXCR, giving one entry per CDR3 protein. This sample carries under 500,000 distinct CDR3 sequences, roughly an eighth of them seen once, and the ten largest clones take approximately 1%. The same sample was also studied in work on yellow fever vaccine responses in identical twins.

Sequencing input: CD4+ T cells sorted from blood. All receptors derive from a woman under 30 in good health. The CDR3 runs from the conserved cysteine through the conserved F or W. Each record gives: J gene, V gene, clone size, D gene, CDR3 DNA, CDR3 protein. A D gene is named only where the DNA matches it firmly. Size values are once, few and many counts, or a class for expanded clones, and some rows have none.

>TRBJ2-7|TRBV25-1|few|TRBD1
TGTGCCAGCAGTGAACTGGGGACAGGTGCCTCCTACGAGCAGTACTTC
CASSELGTGASYEQYF
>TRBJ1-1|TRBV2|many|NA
TGTGCCAGCAGCCCCCGCCCGGACACTGAAGCTTTCTTT
CASSPRPDTEAFF
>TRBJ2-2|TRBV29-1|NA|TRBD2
TGCAGCGTTGGTCTAGCGGGAGGCACCGGGGAGCTGTTTTTT
CSVGLAGGTGELFF
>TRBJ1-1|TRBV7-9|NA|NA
TGTGCCAGCAGCGATCGGTCGGCGGAGGCTGAAGCTTTCTTT
CASSDRSAEAEAFF
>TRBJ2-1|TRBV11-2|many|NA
TGTGCCAGCAGCTTAGGCCTGTGGGATGAGCAGTTCTTC
CASSLGLWDEQFF
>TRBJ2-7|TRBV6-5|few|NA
TGTGCCAGCAGTTCCGTCGGAGGGACACAATCCTTC
CASSSVGGTQSF
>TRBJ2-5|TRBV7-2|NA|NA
TGTGCCAGCAGCTTAAAACGGGCGGCCCAAGAGACCCAGTACTTC
CASSLKRAAQETQYF
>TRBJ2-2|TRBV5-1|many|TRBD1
TGCGCCAGCAGCCCGTCCGGGACAGGCATTAGTGGCACCGGGGAGCTGTTTTTT
CASSPSGTGISGTGELFF
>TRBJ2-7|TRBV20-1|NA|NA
TGCAGTGCTAAGAGCAGTGGAGCCTTCTCCTACGAGCAGTACTTC
CSAKSSGAFSYEQYF
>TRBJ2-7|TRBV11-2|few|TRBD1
TGTGCCAGCAGCCCTATGCGGACAGGGCTCTACGAGCAGTACTTC
CASSPMRTGLYEQYF
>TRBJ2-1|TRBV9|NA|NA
TGTGCCAGCACTCCGAAAGGTTCCAATGAGCAGTTCTTC
CASTPKGSNEQFF
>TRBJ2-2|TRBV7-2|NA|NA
TGTGCCAGCAGGGCTGGGGGGCAGCCGAACACCGGGGAGCTGTTTTTT
CASRAGGQPNTGELFF
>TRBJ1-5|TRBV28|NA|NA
TGTGCCAGCATCACGGGCGGTCAGCCCCAGCATTTT
CASITGGQPQHF
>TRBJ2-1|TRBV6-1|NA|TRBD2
TGTGCCAGCAGTCGGAGCGGGGGGGCTAGCTCCTACAATGAGCAGTTCTTC
CASSRSGGASSYNEQFF
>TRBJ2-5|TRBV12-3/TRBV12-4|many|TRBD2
TGTGCCAGCAGCCCCTGGACTAGCGGGCAAAACCAAGAGACCCAGTACTTC
CASSPWTSGQNQETQYF
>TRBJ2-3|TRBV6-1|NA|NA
TGTGCCAGCAGTCGGGTGGTCACAGATACGCAGTATTTT
CASSRVVTDTQYF
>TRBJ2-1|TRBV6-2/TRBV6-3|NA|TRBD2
TGTGCCAGCAGTCGGGAGGGAAGCTCCTACAATGAGCAGTTCTTC
CASSREGSSYNEQFF
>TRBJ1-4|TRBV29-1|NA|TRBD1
TGCAGCGCGGGACAGGGTAATGAAAAACTGTTTTTT
CSAGQGNEKLFF
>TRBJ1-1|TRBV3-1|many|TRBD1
TGTGCCAGCAGCTACCGGGACAGGAACACTGAAGCTTTCTTT
CASSYRDRNTEAFF
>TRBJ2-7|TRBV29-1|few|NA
TGCAGCGTTCTAGCCCCCGGGATCGAGCAGTACTTC
CSVLAPGIEQYF
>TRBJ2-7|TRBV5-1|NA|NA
TGCGCCAGCAGCGCGCGTGTTCGGGATTCTCTGTACGAGCAGTACTTC
CASSARVRDSLYEQYF
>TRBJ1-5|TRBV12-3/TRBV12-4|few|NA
TGTGCCAGCAGTTTGCGGGATTTGAGGCCCCAGCATTTT
CASSLRDLRPQHF
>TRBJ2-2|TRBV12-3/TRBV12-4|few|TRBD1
TGTGCCAGCAGGACAGGGGAAACCGGGGAGCTGTTTTTT
CASRTGETGELFF
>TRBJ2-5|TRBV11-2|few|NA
TGTGCCAGCAGCTTAGGCCCTTTAGGGGGGTACCTACAAGAGACCCAGTACTTC
CASSLGPLGGYLQETQYF
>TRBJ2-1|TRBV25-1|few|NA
TGTGCCAGCAGTGAACTGCATGGGGGGCACAATGAGCAGTTCTTC
CASSELHGGHNEQFF
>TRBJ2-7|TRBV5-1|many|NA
TGCGCCAGCAGCCAGGGCTCAGGGTTATACGAGCAGTACTTC
CASSQGSGLYEQYF
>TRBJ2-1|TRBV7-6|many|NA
TGTGCCAGCAGCTTAGCGCTTAGCCAGGGGACCTACAATGAGCAGTTCTTC
CASSLALSQGTYNEQFF
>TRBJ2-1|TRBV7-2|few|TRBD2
TGTGCCAGCAGCCCGGGACTAGGCTCCTACAATGAGCAGTTCTTC
CASSPGLGSYNEQFF
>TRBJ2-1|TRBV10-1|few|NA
TGCGCCAGCAGTGAGTCCGGGAACCTTGGGCAGTTCTTC
CASSESGNLGQFF
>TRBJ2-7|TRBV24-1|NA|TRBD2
TGTGCCCCACCAGCTGGTCCAGCGGGAGAGCCCTACGAGCAGTACTTC
CAPPAGPAGEPYEQYF
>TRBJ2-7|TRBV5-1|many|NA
TGCGCCAGCAGCATCGAGGGTCTTGACGAGCAGTACTTC
CASSIEGLDEQYF
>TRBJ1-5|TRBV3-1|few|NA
TGTGCCAGCAGCCAAGATTTGCCGGCGGTAAGCAATCAGCCCCAGCATTTT
CASSQDLPAVSNQPQHF
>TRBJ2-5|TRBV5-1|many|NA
TGCGCCAGCAGCTTGGAAGGTCGCGAGACCCAGTACTTC
CASSLEGRETQYF
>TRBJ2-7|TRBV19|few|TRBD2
TGTGCCAGTAGTATCAGTAGCGGGACCTACGAGCAGTACTTC
CASSISSGTYEQYF
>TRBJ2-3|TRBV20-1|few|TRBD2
TGCAGTGCTAGGAGGGTAGCGGGAAGCTATAGCACAGATACGCAGTATTTT
CSARRVAGSYSTDTQYF
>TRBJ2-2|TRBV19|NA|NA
TGTGCCAGTAGTATATCGTCCAGGCCGAACACCGGGGAGCTGTTTTTT
CASSISSRPNTGELFF
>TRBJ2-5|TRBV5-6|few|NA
TGTGCCAGCAGCTTGGGTAGGGCCACGGGGGAGACCCAGTACTTC
CASSLGRATGETQYF
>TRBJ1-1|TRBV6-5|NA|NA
TGTGCCAGCAGTTACTCGAATCGGGGGTGGAACACTGAAGCTTTCTTT
CASSYSNRGWNTEAFF
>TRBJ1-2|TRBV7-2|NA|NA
TGTGCCAGCAGCTTACGCTACGACCTTTCCTATGGCTACACCTTC
CASSLRYDLSYGYTF
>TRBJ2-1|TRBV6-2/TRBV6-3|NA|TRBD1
TGTGCCAGCAGTTACGGTACCACGACAGGGTCCTACAATGAGCAGTTCTTC
CASSYGTTTGSYNEQFF
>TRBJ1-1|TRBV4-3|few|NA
TGCGCCAGCAGCCAAGATCTTAGGTTTCACACTGAAGCTTTCTTT
CASSQDLRFHTEAFF
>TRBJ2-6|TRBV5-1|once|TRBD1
TGCGCCAGCAGCACTGGACAGGGACCGCGGGCCAACGTCCTGACTTTC
CASSTGQGPRANVLTF
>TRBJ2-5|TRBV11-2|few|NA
TGTGCCAGCAGCCCTGCGGGGGCTCTAGCGAAAGAGACCCAGTACTTC
CASSPAGALAKETQYF
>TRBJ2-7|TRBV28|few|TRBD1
TGTGCCAGCAGTCCCCTTCCCCGGACAGGGGCGTACGAGCAGTACTTC
CASSPLPRTGAYEQYF
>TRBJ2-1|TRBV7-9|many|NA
TGTGCCAGCAGCCCCTACCCCTACAATGAGCAGTTCTTC
CASSPYPYNEQFF
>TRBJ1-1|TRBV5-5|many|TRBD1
TGTGCCAGCAGCCCGAGGACAGGTATGAACACTGAAGCTTTCTTT
CASSPRTGMNTEAFF
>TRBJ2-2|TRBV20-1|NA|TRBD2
TGCAGTGCTAGAGATCAGGGGACTAGCCCCGGGGAGCTGTTTTTT
CSARDQGTSPGELFF